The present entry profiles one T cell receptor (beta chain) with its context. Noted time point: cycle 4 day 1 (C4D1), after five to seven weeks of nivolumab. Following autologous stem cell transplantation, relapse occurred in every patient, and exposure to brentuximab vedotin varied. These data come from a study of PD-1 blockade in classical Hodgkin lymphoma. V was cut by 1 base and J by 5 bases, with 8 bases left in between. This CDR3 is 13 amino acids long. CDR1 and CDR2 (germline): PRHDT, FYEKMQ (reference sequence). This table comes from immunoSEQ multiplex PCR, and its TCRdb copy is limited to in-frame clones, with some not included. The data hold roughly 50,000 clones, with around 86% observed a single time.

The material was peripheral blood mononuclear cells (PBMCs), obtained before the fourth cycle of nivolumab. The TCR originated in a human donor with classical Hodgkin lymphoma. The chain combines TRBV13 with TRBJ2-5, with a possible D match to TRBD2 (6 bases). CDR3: CASSLEGRETQYF. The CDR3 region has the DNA TGTGCCAGCAGCTTAGAGGGGAGGGAGACCCAGTACTTC.